The TCR beta chain described here comes from a study of CD8 T cells in Susac syndrome. It was treatment-naive patients with stable or active relapsing-remitting disease who made up the multiple sclerosis controls. FACS enriched CD8+ TEMRA cells, while bulk CD8+ and CD4+ were negatively isolated. Random hexamers served to reverse transcribe about 0.5 to 1 ug RNA. Amplification of TCR beta CDR3 by immunoSEQ multiplex PCR spanned 54 Vbeta and 13 Jbeta. Using its own MiXCR run on the immunoSEQ multiplex PCR reads, TCRdb lists one record per CDR3 protein. The sample lists more than 150,000 distinct CDR3 sequences, just under 97% occurring once. This CDR3 spans 15 amino acids. The junction had 4 bases not matched to a gene; V was cut back by 0 bases and J by 5 bases.

The sequence derives from a human donor with multiple sclerosis. Source material: CD8+ T cells from PBMCs. This sequence joins TRBV23-1 and TRBJ2-4, with 7 bases fitting TRBD2. TRBV23-1 has ORF status, its function being uncertain. CDR3 sequence: CASSQSYRGENIQYF. The CDR3, as DNA: TGCGCCAGCAGTCAATCGTACCGGGGGGAAAACATTCAGTACTTC.